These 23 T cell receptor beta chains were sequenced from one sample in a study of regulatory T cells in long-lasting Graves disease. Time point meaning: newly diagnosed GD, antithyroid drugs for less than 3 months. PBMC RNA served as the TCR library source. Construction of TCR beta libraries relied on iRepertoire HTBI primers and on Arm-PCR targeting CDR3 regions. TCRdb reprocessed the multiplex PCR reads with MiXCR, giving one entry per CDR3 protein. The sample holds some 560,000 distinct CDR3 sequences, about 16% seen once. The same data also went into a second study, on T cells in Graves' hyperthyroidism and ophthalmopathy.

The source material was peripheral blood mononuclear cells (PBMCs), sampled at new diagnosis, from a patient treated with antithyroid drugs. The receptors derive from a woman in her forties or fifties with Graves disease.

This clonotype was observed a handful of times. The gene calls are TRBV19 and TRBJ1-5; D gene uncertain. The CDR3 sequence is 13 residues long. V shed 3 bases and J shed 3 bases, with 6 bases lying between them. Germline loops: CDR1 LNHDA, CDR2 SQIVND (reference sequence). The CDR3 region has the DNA TGTGCCAGTAGTATGGGTGTCAATCAGCCCCAGCATTTT. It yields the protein CASSMGVNQPQHF.

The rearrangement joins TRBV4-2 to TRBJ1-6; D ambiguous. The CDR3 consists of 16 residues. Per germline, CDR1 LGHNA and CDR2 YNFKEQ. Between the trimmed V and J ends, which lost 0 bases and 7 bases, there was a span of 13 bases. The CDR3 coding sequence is TGTGCCAGCAGCCAAGATGGTCAAGTCCAAAATTCACCCCTCCACTTT. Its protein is CASSQDGQVQNSPLHF.

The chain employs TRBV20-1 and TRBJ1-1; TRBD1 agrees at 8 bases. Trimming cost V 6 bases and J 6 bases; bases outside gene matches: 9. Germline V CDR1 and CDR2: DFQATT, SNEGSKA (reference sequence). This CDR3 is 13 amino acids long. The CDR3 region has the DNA TGCAGTGCCCCTTGGACAGGGATGGCTGAAGCTTTCTTT. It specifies CSAPWTGMAEAFF.

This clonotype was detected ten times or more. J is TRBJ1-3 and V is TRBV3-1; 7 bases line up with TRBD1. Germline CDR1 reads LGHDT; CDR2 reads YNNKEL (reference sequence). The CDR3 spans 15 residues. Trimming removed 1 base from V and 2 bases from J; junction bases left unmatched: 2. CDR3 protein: CASSQGDSTGNTIYF. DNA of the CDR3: TGTGCCAGCAGCCAAGGGGACAGCACTGGAAACACCATATATTTT.

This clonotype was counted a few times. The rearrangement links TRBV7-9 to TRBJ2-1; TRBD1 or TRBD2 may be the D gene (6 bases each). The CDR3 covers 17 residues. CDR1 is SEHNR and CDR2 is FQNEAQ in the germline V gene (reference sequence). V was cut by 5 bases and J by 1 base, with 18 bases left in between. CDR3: CASSPRWGARSYNEQFF. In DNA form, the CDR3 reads TGTGCCAGCAGCCCCCGCTGGGGGGCTAGGTCCTACAATGAGCAGTTCTTC.

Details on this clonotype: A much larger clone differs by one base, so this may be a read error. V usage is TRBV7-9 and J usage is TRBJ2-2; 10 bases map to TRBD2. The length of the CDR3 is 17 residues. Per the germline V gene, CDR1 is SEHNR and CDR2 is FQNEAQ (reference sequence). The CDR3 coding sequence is TGTGTCAGCAGCCCCGCTTGGGGGACTAGCGCCACCGGGGAGCTGTTTTTT. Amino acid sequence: CVSSPAWGTSATGELFF.

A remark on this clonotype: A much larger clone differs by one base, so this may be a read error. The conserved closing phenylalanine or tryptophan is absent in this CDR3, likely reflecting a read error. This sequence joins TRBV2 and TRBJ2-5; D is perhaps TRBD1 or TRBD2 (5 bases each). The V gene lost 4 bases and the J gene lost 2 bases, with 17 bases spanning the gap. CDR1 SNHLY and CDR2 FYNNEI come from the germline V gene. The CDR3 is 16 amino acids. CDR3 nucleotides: TGTGCCAGCAGTGCGTTCCGGGGCAGGGATCAAGAGACCCAGTACTAC. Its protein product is CASSAFRGRDQETQYY.

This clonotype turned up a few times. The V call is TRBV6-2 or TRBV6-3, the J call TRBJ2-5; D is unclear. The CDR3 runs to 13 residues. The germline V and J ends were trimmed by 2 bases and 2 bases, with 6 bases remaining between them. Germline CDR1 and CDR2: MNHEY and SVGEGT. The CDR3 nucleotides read TGTGCCAGCAGTTACGTGGGGCAAGAGACCCAGTACTTC. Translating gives CASSYVGQETQYF.

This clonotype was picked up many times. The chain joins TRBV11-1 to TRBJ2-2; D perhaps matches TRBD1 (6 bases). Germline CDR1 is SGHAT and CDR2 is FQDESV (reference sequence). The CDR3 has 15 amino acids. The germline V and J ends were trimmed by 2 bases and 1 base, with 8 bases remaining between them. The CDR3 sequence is CASSLPGQNTGELFF. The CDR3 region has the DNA TGTGCCAGCAGCTTACCGGGACAGAACACCGGGGAGCTGTTTTTT.

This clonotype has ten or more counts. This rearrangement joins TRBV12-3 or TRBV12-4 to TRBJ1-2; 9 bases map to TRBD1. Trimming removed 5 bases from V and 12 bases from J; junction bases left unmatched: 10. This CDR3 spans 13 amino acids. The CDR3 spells CASSEGQGHIHTF. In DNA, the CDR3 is TGTGCCAGCAGTGAGGGACAGGGTCACATCCACACCTTC.

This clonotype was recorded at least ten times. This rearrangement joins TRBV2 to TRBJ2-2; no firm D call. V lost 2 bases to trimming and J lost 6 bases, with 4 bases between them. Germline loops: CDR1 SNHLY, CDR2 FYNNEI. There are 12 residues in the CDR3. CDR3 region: CASSETAGELFF. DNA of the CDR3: TGTGCCAGCAGTGAAACTGCCGGGGAGCTGTTTTTT. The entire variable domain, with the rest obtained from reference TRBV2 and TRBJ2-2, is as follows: EPEVTQTPSHQVTQMGQEVILRCVPISNHLYFYWYRQILGQKVEFLVSFYNNEISEKSEIFDDQFSVERPDGSNFTLKIRSTKLEDSAMYFCASSETAGELFFGEGSRLTVL.

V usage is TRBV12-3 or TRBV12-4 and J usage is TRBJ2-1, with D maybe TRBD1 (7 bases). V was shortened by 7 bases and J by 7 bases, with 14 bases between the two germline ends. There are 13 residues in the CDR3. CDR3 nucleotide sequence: TGTGCCAGCAACGGCAGGGGGGAAAATGAGCAGTTCTTC. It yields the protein CASNGRGENEQFF.

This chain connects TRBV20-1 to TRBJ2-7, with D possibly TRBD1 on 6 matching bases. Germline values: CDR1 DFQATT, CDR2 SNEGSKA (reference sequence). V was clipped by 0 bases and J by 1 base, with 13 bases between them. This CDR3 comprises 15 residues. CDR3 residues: CSARDLAGDSYEQYF. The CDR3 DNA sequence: TGCAGTGCTAGAGATCTAGCAGGGGATTCCTACGAGCAGTACTTC.

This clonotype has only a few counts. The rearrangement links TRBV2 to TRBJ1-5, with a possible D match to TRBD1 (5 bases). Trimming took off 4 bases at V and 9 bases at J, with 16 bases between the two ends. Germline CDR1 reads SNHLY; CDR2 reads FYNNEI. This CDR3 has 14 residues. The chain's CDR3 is CASSVSWGSGPQHF. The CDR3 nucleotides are TGTGCCAGCAGTGTAAGCTGGGGCTCAGGGCCCCAGCATTTT.

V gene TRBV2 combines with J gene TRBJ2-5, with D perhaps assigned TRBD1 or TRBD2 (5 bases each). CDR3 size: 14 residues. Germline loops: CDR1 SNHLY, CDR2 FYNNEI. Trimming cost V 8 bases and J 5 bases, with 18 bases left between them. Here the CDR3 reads CASYAAVGVETQYF. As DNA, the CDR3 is TGTGCCAGCTATGCCGCGGTGGGGGTTGAGACCCAGTACTTC.

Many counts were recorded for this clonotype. In nucleotides, the CDR3 is TGTGCCAGCAGCACAGGGGGCATCTATGGCTACACCTTC. The encoded protein is CASSTGGIYGYTF. The V call is TRBV6-1, the J call TRBJ1-2, with 9 bases identical to TRBD1. This CDR3 region has 13 residues. V was pared by 6 bases and J by 4 bases, with 3 bases of the junction left unmatched. Germline CDR1 MNHNS, CDR2 SASEGT.

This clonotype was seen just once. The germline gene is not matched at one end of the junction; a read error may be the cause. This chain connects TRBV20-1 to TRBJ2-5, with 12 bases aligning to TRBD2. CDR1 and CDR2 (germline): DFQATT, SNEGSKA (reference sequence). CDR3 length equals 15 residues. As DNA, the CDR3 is TGCGGTGCTAGAGATCCTAGCGGGGGGGCCTGGACCCAGTACTTC. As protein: CGARDPSGGAWTQYF.

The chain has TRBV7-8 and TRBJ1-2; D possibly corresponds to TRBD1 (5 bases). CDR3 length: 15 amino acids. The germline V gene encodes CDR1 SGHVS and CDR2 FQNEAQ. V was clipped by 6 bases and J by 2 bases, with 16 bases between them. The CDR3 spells CASSPGRMENYGYTF. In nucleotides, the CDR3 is TGTGCCAGCAGTCCGGGACGCATGGAAAACTATGGCTACACCTTC. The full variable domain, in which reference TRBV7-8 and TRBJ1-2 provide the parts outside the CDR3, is GAGVSQSPRYKVAKRGQDVALRCDPISGHVSLFWYQQALGQGPEFLTYFQNEAQLDKSGLPSDRFFAERPEGSVSTLKIQRTQQEDSAVYLCASSPGRMENYGYTFGSGTRLTVV.

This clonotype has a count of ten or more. CDR3 sequence (DNA): TGTGCCAGCAGCGTAGGGGGGGGGCCGGGTAATGAGCAGTTCTTC. It encodes CASSVGGGPGNEQFF. The chain has TRBV9 and TRBJ2-1, with D perhaps matching TRBD2 (7 bases). Trimming cost V 0 bases and J 7 bases, with 14 bases left between them. CDR1 is SGDLS and CDR2 is YYNGEE in the germline V gene. The CDR3 contains 15 residues.

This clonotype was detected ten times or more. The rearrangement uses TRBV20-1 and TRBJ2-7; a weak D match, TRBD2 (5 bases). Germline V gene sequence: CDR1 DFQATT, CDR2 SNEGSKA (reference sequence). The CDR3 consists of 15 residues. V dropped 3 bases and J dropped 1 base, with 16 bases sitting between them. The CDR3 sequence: CSASAAGIRSYEQYF. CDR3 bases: TGCAGTGCTAGTGCGGCGGGCATCCGGTCCTACGAGCAGTACTTC.

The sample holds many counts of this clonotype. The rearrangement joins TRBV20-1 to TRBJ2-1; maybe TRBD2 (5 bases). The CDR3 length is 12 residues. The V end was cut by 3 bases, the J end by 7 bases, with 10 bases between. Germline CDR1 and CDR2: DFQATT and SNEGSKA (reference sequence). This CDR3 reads CSASPPGNEQFF. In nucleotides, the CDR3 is TGCAGTGCTAGTCCCCCGGGGAATGAGCAGTTCTTC.

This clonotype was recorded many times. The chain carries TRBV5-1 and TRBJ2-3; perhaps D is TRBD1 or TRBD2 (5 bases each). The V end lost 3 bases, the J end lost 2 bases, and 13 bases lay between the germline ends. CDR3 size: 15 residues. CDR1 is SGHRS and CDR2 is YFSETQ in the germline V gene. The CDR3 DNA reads TGCGCCAGCAGCTCAGTCCCCGGGGCCACAGATACGCAGTATTTT. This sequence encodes CASSSVPGATDTQYF.

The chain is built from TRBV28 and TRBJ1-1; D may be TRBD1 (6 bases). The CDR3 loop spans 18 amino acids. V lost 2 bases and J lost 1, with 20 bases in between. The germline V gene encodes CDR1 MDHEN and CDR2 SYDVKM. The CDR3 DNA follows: TGTGCCAGCAGTTTAATTGGGGGGGCCGGTGCGTCGAACACTGAAGCTTTCTTT. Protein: CASSLIGGAGASNTEAFF.